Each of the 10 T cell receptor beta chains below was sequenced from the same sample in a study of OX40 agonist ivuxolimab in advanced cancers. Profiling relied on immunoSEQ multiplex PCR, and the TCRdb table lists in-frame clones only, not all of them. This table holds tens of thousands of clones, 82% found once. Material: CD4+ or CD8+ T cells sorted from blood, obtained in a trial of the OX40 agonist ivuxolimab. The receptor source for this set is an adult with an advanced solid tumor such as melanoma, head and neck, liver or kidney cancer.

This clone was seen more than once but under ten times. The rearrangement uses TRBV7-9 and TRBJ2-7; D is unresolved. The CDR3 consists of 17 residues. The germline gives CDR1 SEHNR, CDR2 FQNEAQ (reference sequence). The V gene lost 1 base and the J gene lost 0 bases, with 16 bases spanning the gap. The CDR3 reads CASSLGLGQVSSYEQYF. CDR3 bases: TGTGCCAGCAGCTTAGGTCTTGGGCAGGTTTCCTCCTACGAGCAGTACTTC.

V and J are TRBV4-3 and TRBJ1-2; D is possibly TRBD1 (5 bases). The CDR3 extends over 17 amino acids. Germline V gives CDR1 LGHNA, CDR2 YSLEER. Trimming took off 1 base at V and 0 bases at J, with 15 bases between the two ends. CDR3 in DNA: TGCGCCAGCAGCCAAGCTCCTTCCGACAGAGCTAACTATGGCTACACCTTC. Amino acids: CASSQAPSDRANYGYTF.

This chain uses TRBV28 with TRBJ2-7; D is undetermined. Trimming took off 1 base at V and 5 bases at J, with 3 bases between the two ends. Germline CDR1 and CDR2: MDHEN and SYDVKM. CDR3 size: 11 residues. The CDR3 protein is CASSLFHEQYF. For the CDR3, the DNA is TGTGCCAGCAGTTTATTCCACGAGCAGTACTTC.

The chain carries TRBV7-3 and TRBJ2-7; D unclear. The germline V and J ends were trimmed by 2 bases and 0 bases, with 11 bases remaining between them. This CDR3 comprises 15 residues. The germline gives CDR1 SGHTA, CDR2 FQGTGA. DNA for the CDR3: TGTGCCAGCAGCTTAGTCCCGGGCAGCTCCTACGAGCAGTACTTC. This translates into CASSLVPGSSYEQYF.

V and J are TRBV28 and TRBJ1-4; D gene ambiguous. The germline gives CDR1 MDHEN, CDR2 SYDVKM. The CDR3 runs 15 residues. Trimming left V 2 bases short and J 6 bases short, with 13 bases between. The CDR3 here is CASSLIGSRDEKLFF. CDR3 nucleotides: TGTGCCAGCAGTTTAATAGGGTCAAGGGATGAAAAACTGTTTTTT.

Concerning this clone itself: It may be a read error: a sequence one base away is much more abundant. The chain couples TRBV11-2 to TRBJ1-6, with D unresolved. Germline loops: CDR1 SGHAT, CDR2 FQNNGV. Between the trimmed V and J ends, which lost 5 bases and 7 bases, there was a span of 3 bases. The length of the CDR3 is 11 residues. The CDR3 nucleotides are TGTGCCAGCAGCCAAAATTCACCCCTCCACTTT. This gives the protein CASSQNSPLHF.

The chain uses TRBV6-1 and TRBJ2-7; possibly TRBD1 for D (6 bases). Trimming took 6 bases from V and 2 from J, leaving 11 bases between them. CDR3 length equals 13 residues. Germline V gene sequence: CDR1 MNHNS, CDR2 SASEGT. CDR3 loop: CASRGTLTYEQYF. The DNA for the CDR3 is TGTGCCAGCAGGGGGACACTGACCTACGAGCAGTACTTC.

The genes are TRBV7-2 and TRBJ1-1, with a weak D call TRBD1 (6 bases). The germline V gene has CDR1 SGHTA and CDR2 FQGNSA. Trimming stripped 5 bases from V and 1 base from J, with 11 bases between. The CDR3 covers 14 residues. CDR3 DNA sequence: TGTGCCAGCAGCCCTCAGACAGGGAACACTGAAGCTTTCTTT. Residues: CASSPQTGNTEAFF.

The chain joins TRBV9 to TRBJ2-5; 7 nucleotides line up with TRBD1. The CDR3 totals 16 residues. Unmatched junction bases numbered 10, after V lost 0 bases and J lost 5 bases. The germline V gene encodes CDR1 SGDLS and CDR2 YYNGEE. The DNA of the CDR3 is TGTGCCAGCAGCGTAGGGGGGACAGTTGGATCCGAGACCCAGTACTTC. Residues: CASSVGGTVGSETQYF. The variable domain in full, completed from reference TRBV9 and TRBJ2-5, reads DSGVTQTPKHLITATGQRVTLRCSPRSGDLSVYWYQQSLDQGLQFLIQYYNGEERAKGNILERFSAQQFPDLHSELNLSSLELGDSALYFCASSVGGTVGSETQYFGPGTRLLVL.

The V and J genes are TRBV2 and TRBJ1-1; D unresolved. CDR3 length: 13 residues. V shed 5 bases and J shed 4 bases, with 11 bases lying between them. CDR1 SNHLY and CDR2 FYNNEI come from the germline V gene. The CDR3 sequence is CASSSFEVTEAFF. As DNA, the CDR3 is TGTGCCAGCAGTTCATTTGAAGTCACTGAAGCTTTCTTT. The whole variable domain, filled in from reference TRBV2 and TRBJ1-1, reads EPEVTQTPSHQVTQMGQEVILRCVPISNHLYFYWYRQILGQKVEFLVSFYNNEISEKSEIFDDQFSVERPDGSNFTLKIRSTKLEDSAMYFCASSSFEVTEAFFGQGTRLTVV.